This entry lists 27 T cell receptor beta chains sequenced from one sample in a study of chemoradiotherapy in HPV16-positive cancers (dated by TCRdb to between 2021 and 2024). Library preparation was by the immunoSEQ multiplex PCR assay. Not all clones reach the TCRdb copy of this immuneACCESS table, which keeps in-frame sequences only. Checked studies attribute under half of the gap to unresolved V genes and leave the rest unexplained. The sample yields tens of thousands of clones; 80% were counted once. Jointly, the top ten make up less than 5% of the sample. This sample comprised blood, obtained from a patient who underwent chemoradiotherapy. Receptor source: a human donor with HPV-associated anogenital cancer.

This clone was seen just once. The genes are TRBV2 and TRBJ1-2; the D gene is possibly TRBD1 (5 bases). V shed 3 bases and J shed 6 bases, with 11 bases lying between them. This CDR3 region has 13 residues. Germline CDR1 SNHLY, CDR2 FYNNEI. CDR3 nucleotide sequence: TGTGCCAGCAGTGAGCGCAGGGCGGATGGCTACACCTTC. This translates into CASSERRADGYTF.

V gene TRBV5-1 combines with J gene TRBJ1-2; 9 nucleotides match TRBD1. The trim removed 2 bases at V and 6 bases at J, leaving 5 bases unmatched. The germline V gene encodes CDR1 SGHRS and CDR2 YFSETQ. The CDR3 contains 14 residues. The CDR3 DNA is TGCGCCAGCAGCTTACAGGGGGCGCTCAATGGCTACACCTTC. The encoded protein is CASSLQGALNGYTF.

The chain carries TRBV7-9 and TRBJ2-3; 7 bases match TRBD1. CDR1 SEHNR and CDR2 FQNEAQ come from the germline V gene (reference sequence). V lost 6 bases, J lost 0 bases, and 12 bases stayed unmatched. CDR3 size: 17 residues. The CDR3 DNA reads TGTGCCAGCAGGTCCAGGACAGGAGAGGATAGCACAGATACGCAGTATTTT. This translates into CASRSRTGEDSTDTQYF.

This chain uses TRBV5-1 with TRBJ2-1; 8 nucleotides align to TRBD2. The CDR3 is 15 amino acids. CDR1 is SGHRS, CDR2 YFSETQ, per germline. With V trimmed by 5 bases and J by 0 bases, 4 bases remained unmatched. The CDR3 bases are TGCGCCAGCAGAACAGCGGGGGCCTCCTACAATGAGCAGTTCTTC. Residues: CASRTAGASYNEQFF.

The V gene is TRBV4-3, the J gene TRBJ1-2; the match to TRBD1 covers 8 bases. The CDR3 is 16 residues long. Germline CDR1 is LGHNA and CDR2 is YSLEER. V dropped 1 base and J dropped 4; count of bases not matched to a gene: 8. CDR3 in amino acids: CASSQGLTGGGYGYTF. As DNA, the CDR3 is TGCGCCAGCAGCCAAGGCCTAACAGGGGGTGGCTATGGCTACACCTTC.

The CDR3 protein is CASSYKDTGELFF. For the CDR3, the DNA is TGTGCCAGCAGTTACAAGGACACCGGGGAGCTGTTTTTT. J is TRBJ2-2 and V is TRBV6-5; D is uncertain. Per germline, CDR1 MNHEY and CDR2 SVGAGI. This CDR3 has 13 amino acids. Trimming pared 2 bases from V and 3 bases from J, leaving 4 bases between.

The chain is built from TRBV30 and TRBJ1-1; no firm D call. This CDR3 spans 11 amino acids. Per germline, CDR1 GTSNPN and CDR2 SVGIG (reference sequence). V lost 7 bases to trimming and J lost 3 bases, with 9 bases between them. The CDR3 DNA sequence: TGTGCCTCCGCGACCTACACTGAAGCTTTCTTT. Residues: CASATYTEAFF.

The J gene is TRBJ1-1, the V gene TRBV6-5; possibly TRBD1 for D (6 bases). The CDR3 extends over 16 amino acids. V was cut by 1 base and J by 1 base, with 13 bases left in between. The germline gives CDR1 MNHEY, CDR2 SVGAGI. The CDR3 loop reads CASSYLTRDKNTEAFF. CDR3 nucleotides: TGTGCCAGCAGTTACTTAACCCGGGACAAGAACACTGAAGCTTTCTTT.

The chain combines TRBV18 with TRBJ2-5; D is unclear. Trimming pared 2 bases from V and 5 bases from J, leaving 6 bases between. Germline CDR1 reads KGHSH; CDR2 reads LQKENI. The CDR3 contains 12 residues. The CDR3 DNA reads TGTGCCAGCTCACCAAGCGCGGAGACCCAGTACTTC. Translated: CASSPSAETQYF.

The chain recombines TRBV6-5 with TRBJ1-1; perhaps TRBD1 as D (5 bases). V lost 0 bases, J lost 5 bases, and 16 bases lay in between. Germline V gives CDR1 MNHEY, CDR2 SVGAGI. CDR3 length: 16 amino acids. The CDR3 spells CASSYSGLGAGTEAFF. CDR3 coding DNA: TGTGCCAGCAGTTACTCGGGACTGGGTGCGGGGACTGAAGCTTTCTTT.

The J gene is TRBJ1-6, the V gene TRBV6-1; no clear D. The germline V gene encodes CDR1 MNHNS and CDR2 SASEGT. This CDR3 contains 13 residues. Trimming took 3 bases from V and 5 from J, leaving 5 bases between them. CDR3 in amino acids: CASSDLDNSPLHF. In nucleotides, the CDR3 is TGTGCCAGCAGTGATCTGGATAATTCACCCCTCCACTTT.

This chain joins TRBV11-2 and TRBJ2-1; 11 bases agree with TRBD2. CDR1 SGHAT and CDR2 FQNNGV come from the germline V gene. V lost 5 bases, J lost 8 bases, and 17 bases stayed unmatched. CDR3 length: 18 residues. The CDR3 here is CASSTPLPVAGGSDEQFF. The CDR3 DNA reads TGTGCCAGCAGCACACCTCTTCCCGTAGCGGGGGGGAGCGATGAGCAGTTCTTC.

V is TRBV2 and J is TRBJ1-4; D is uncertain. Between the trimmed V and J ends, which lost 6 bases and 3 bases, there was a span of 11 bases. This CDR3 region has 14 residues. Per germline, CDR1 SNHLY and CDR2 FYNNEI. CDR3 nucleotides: TGTGCCAGCAGAGAGACCATTCCTAATGAAAAACTGTTTTTT. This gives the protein CASRETIPNEKLFF.

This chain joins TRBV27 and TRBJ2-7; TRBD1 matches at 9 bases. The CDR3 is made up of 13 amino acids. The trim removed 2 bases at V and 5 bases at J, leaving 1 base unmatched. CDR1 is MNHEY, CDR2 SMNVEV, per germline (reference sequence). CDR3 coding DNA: TGTGCCAGCAGTTTACGGGACAGGGACGAGCAGTACTTC. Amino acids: CASSLRDRDEQYF.

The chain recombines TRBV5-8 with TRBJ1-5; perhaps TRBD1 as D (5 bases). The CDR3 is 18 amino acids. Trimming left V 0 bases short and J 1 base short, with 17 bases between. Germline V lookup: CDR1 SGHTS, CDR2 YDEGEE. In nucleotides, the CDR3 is TGTGCCAGCAGCTTGGGGGCAGGGTGGGGCGGGAGCAATCAGCCCCAGCATTTT. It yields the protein CASSLGAGWGGSNQPQHF.

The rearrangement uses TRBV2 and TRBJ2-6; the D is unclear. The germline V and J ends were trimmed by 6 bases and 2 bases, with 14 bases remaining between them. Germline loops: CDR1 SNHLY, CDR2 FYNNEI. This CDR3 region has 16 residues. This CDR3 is CASSNTRAAGANVLTF. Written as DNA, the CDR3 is TGTGCCAGCAGCAACACAAGGGCAGCTGGGGCCAACGTCCTGACTTTC.

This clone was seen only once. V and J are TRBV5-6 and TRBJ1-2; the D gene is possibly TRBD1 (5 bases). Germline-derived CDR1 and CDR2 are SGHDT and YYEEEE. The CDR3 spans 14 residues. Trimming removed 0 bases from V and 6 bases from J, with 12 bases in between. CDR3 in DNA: TGTGCCAGCAGCTTGGCGGACGGGGGTCATGGCTACACCTTC. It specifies CASSLADGGHGYTF.

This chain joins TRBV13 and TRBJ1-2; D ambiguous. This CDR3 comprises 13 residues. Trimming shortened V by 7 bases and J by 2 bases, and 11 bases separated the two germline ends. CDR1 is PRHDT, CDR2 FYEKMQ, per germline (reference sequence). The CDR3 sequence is CASKRMTNYGYTF. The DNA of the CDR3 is TGTGCCAGCAAGAGAATGACAAACTATGGCTACACCTTC.

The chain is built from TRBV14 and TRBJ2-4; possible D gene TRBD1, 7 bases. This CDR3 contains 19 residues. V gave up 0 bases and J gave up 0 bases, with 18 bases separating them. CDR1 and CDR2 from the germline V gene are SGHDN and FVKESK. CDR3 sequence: CASSQEAPRGALAKNIQYF. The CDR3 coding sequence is TGTGCCAGCAGCCAAGAGGCTCCCAGGGGGGCTCTAGCCAAAAACATTCAGTACTTC.

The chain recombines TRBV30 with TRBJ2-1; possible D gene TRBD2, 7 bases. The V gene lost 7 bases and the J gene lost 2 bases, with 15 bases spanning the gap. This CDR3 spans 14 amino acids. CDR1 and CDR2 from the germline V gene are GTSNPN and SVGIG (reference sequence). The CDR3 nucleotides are TGTGCCTCTATGGCGGGGGCCGCCTACAATGAGCAGTTCTTC. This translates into CASMAGAAYNEQFF.

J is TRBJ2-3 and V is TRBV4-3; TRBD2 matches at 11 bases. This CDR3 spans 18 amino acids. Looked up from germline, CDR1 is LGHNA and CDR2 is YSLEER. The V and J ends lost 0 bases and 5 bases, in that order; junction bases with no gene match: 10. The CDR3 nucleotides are TGCGCCAGCAGCCAAGAAATCATGCCGGGACTAGCGGTAGATACGCAGTATTTT. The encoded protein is CASSQEIMPGLAVDTQYF.

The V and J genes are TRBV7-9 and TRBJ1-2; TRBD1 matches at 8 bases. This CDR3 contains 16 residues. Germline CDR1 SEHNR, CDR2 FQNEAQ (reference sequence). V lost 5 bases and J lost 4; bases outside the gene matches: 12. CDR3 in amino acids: CASSLGPDRVGYGYTF. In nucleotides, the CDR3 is TGTGCCAGCAGCCTCGGACCGGACAGGGTAGGCTATGGCTACACCTTC. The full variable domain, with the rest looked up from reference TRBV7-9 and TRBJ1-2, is DTGVSQNPRHKITKRGQNVTFRCDPISEHNRLYWYRQTLGQGPEFLTYFQNEAQLEKSRLLSDRFSAERPKGSFSTLEIQRTEQGDSAMYLCASSLGPDRVGYGYTFGSGTRLTVV.

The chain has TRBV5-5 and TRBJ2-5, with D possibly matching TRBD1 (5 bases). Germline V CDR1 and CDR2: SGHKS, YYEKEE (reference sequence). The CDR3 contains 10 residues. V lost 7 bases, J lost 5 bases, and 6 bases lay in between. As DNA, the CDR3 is TGTGCCAGCGGGGCGGAGACCCAGTACTTC. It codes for CASGAETQYF.

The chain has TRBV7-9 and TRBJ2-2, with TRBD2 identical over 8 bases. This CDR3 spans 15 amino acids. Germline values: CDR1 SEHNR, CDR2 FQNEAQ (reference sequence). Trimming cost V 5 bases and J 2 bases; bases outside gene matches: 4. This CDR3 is CASSELAVNTGELFF. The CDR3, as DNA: TGTGCCAGCAGCGAACTAGCGGTAAACACCGGGGAGCTGTTTTTT.

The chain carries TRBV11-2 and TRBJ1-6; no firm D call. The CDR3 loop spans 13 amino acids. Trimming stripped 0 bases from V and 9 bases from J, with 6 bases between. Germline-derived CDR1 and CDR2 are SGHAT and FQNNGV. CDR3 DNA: TGTGCCAGCAGCTTAGATTTGGTTTCACCCCTCCACTTT. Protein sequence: CASSLDLVSPLHF.

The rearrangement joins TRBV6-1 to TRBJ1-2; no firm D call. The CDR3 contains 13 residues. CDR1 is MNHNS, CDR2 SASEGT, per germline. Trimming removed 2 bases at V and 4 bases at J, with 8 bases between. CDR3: CASSESLTYGYTF. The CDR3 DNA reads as TGTGCCAGCAGTGAATCGTTGACCTATGGCTACACCTTC.

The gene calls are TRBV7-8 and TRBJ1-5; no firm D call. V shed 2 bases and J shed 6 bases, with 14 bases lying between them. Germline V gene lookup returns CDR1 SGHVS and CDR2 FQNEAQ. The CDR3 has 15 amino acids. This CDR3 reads CASSLSGGGSQPQHF. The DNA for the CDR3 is TGTGCCAGCAGCTTATCGGGTGGAGGGAGTCAGCCCCAGCATTTT. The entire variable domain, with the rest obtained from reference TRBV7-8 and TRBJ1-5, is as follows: GAGVSQSPRYKVAKRGQDVALRCDPISGHVSLFWYQQALGQGPEFLTYFQNEAQLDKSGLPSDRFFAERPEGSVSTLKIQRTQQEDSAVYLCASSLSGGGSQPQHFGDGTRLSIL.